Listed below are T cell receptor beta chains from one sample, sequenced in a study of T cell responses to AZD1222 COVID-19 vaccine. Repertoires were generated with immunoSEQ multiplex PCR, while TCRdb's copy carries only in-frame clones and drops some. The sample includes approximately 150,000 clones, around 88% of them seen just once. Material: peripheral blood, obtained 28 days after the second AZD1222 dose. The origin of the receptors is an adult who received the AZD1222 COVID-19 vaccine. CDR3s leave out the opening cysteine and the closing phenylalanine or tryptophan. The order of the fields is D gene, V gene, J gene, CDR3 protein. The D gene is left open where the match is weak.

-	TRBV12-3/TRBV12-4	TRBJ1-2	ASTRRGGYT
-	TRBV19	TRBJ1-2	ASSIDRGGYYGYT
-	TRBV4-1	TRBJ2-2	ASSQDGRGGGELF
-	TRBV29-1	TRBJ1-2	SVDSGQQGGYT
-	TRBV4-1	TRBJ1-2	ASSQDRKGGYGYT
TRBD2	TRBV4-2	TRBJ2-1	ASSQDTSGGPGEQF
TRBD1	TRBV9	TRBJ2-7	ASSVGDRGYEQY
TRBD2	TRBV5-8	TRBJ2-3	ASSLWLAVSTDTQY
-	TRBV10-3	TRBJ1-1	AAGVNTEAF
-	TRBV18	TRBJ2-5	ASSPPLGGQETQY
-	TRBV18	TRBJ2-7	ASSSQGPYEQY
TRBD1	TRBV18	TRBJ2-5	ASSPSTGPPGTQY
-	TRBV3-1/TRBV3-2	TRBJ2-7	ASSQMYEQY
TRBD2	TRBV7-6	TRBJ2-2	ASSLSVAGEDTGELF
TRBD2	TRBV3-1/TRBV3-2	TRBJ2-3	ASSPIAGGPGDTQY
-	TRBV6-1	TRBJ2-6	ASSEPWDGLVFGANVLT
-	TRBV2	TRBJ2-2	ASSLPYTGELF
TRBD1	TRBV4-1	TRBJ1-2	ASSQAEGGRGPNYGYT
-	TRBV6-5	TRBJ1-2	ASSYSSAPYGYT
-	TRBV7-6	TRBJ1-5	ASSLGTRAINQPQH
TRBD1	TRBV6-4	TRBJ1-5	ASSDTDRGQPQH
TRBD1	TRBV28	TRBJ1-1	ASSLGGTGGTEAF
-	TRBV6-5	TRBJ1-2	ASSPRVGYGYT
-	TRBV6-5	TRBJ2-2	ASISVGTGELF
-	TRBV7-9	TRBJ1-2	ASSLDGSDGYT
-	TRBV11-2	TRBJ2-7	ASSRSYEQY
-	TRBV6-1	TRBJ1-1	ASSEEGGAGTEAF
-	TRBV18	TRBJ1-5	ASSPRNQPQH
TRBD2	TRBV11-2	TRBJ2-1	ASARGEGGEQF
-	TRBV19	TRBJ1-3	ASSIQWGSGNTIY
-	TRBV7-2	TRBJ2-1	ASSLEAGATYNEQF
-	TRBV12-3/TRBV12-4	TRBJ2-4	ASSSINIQY
-	TRBV21-1	TRBJ1-1	ASEGVNTEAF
-	TRBV23-1	TRBJ1-5	ASSERVHQPQH
-	TRBV6-6	TRBJ1-6	ASSWGDSNNSPLH
TRBD1	TRBV19	TRBJ2-7	ASSIRDSFYEQY
-	TRBV19	TRBJ2-2	ASSPVSTGELF